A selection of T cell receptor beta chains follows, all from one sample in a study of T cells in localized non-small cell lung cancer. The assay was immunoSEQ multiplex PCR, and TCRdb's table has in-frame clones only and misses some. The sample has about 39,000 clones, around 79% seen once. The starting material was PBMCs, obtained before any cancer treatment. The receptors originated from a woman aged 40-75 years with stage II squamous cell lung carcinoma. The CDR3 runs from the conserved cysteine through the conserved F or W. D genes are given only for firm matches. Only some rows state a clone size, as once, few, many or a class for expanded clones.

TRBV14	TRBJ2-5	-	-	CASSQGLADRETQYF	TGTGCCAGCAGCCAAGGGCTTGCTGATCGTGAGACCCAGTACTTC
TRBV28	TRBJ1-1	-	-	CASSPGILNAFF	TGTGCCAGCAGTCCTGGTATCCTGAACGCTTTCTTT
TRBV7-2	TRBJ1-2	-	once	CASSLDGRGYTF	TGTGCCAGCAGCCTAGACGGGCGGGGCTACACCTTC
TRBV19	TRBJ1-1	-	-	CASSIDPLSVEAFF	TGTGCCAGTAGTATAGATCCCCTCTCAGTAGAAGCTTTCTTT
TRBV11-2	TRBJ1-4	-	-	CASSPGGAPNEKLFF	TGTGCCAGCAGCCCCGGCGGCGCTCCTAATGAAAAACTGTTTTTT
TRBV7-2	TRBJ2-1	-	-	CASSLEEGGRGGYNEQFF	TGTGCCAGCAGCTTAGAAGAAGGGGGGCGCGGGGGTTACAATGAGCAGTTCTTC
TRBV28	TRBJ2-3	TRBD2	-	CASGGESGTDTQYF	TGTGCCAGCGGGGGGGAATCCGGCACAGATACGCAGTATTTT
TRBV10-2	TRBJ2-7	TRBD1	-	CASVPGTGYEQYF	TGCGCCAGCGTACCCGGGACAGGTTACGAGCAGTACTTC
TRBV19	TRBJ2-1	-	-	CASSRQVNEQFF	TGTGCCAGTAGTAGACAGGTCAATGAGCAGTTCTTC
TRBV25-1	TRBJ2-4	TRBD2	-	CASSESGISGRGNIQYF	TGTGCCAGCAGTGAATCGGGGATTAGCGGGAGGGGGAACATTCAGTACTTC
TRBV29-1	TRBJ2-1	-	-	CSVSSPNSYNEQFF	TGCAGCGTTAGTTCACCCAACTCCTACAATGAGCAGTTCTTC
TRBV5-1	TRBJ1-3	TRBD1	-	CASSLGDRVHSGNTIYF	TGCGCCAGCAGCTTGGGGGACAGGGTTCACTCTGGAAACACCATATATTTT
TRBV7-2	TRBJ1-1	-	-	CASSDKTVLNTEAFF	TGTGCCAGCAGCGATAAGACAGTTTTGAACACTGAAGCTTTCTTT
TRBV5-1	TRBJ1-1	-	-	CASSYQMTDTEAFF	TGCGCCAGCAGCTATCAGATGACCGACACTGAAGCTTTCTTT
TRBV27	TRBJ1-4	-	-	CASSRTTAYLMIGKLFF	TGTGCCAGCAGTCGTACGACAGCCTACTTAATGATAGGGAAACTGTTTTTT
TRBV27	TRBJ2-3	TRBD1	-	CASRGTEAWKDTQYF	TGTGCCAGCAGGGGGACAGAGGCCTGGAAGGATACGCAGTATTTT
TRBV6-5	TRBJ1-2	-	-	CASSYSGGDGYTF	TGTGCCAGCAGTTACTCGGGCGGGGATGGCTACACCTTC
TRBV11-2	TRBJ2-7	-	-	CASSAGHKTYEQYF	TGTGCCAGCAGCGCCGGACACAAAACCTACGAGCAGTACTTC
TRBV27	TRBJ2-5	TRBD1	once	CASSPGTGETQYF	TGTGCCAGCAGTCCGGGGACAGGGGAGACCCAGTACTTC
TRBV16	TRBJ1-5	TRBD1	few	CASSQGTGWFQPQHF	TGTGCCAGCAGCCAAGGGACAGGGTGGTTCCAGCCCCAGCATTTT
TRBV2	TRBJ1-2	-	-	CASSVTGALYGYTF	TGTGCCAGCAGTGTTACCGGGGCTCTCTATGGCTACACCTTC
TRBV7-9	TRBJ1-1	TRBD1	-	CASSQGDMNTEAFF	TGTGCCAGCAGTCAGGGGGACATGAACACTGAAGCTTTCTTT
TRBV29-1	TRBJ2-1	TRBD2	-	CSVDGTSGTAYNEQFF	TGCAGCGTTGACGGGACTAGCGGGACTGCCTACAATGAGCAGTTCTTC
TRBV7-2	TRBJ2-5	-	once	CASSLRVGPETQYF	TGTGCCAGCAGCTTACGGGTGGGCCCGGAGACCCAGTACTTC
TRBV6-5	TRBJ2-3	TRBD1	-	CASSYDRGTDTQYF	TGTGCCAGCAGTTACGACAGGGGGACAGATACGCAGTATTTT
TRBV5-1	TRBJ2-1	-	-	CASSLLGQLNEQFF	TGCGCCAGCAGCTTGTTAGGACAGCTCAATGAGCAGTTCTTC
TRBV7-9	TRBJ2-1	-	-	CAGDPLSSYNEQFF	TGTGCTGGGGACCCCTTGAGCTCCTACAATGAGCAGTTCTTC
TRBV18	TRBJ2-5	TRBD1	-	CASSFTLTGVGETQYF	TGTGCCAGCTCATTTACACTGACAGGGGTCGGAGAGACCCAGTACTTC
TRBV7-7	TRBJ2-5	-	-	CASSPQGWETQYF	TGTGCTAGCAGCCCACAGGGTTGGGAGACCCAGTACTTC
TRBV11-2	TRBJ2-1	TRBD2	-	CASSLKSGGNNEQFF	TGTGCCAGCAGCTTAAAAAGCGGGGGGAACAATGAGCAGTTCTTC
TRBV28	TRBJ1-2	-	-	CASTFQGRGYTF	TGTGCCAGCACGTTTCAGGGGCGGGGCTACACCTTC
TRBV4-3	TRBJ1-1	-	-	CASSQDWAGEAFF	TGCGCCAGCAGCCAAGATTGGGCAGGCGAAGCTTTCTTT
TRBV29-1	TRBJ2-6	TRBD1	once	CSVGGQGQSGANVLTF	TGCAGCGTGGGTGGACAGGGACAGTCTGGGGCCAACGTCCTGACTTTC
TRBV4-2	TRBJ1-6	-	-	CASSQDSDRSYNSPLHF	TGTGCCAGCAGCCAAGATTCTGACAGGAGCTATAATTCACCCCTCCACTTT
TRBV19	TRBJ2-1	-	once	CASSMFPPGSSYNEQFF	TGTGCCAGTAGTATGTTTCCGCCGGGGAGCTCCTACAATGAGCAGTTCTTC
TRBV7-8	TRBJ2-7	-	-	CASSFGDALSYEQYF	TGTGCCAGCAGCTTCGGAGACGCACTCTCCTACGAGCAGTACTTC
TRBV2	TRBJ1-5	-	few	CASSGQISNQPQHF	TGTGCCAGCAGTGGACAGATTAGCAATCAGCCCCAGCATTTT
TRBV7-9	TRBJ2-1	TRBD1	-	CASSRGQGAYNEQFF	TGTGCCAGCAGCCGCGGACAGGGGGCTTACAATGAGCAGTTCTTC
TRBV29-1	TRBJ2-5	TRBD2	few	CSVAGRVSETQYF	TGCAGCGTTGCCGGGAGGGTGAGTGAGACCCAGTACTTC
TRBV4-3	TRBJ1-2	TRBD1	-	CASSQDSYSGQTYGYTF	TGCGCCAGCAGCCAAGATTCTTACTCGGGACAGACCTATGGCTACACCTTC
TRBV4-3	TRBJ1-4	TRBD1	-	CASSPQGLGEKLFF	TGCGCCAGCAGCCCACAGGGGCTAGGGGAAAAACTGTTTTTT
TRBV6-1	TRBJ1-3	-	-	CASGSGNTIYF	TGTGCCAGCGGCTCTGGAAACACCATATATTTT
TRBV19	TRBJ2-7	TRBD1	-	CATKGTGRHEQYF	TGTGCCACGAAGGGGACAGGGAGGCACGAGCAGTACTTC
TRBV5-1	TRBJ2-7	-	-	CASSLEAGYEQYF	TGCGCCAGCAGCTTGGAGGCAGGCTACGAGCAGTACTTC
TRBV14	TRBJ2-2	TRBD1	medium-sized	CASSPQGVGELFF	TGTGCCAGCAGCCCACAGGGGGTCGGGGAGCTGTTTTTT
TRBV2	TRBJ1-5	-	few	CASRDLGREAPQHF	TGTGCCAGCAGGGACCTTGGCAGGGAGGCGCCCCAGCATTTT
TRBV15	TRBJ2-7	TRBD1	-	CATSNPGQGNHEQYF	TGTGCCACCAGCAATCCGGGACAGGGAAACCACGAGCAGTACTTC
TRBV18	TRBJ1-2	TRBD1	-	CASSTIGGLTGENGYTF	TGTGCCAGCTCAACCATTGGGGGATTGACAGGGGAGAACGGCTACACCTTC
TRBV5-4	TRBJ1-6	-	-	CASSLAGSATLNSPLHF	TGTGCCAGCAGCTTGGCCGGAAGTGCAACATTAAATTCACCCCTCCACTTT
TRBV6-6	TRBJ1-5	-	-	CASIPGPSNQPQHF	TGTGCCAGCATCCCGGGACCTAGCAATCAGCCCCAGCATTTT